The next 14 T cell receptor beta chains were all read from a single sample in a study of blood T cell repertoires in COVID-19. The protocol was immunoSEQ multiplex PCR, while the TCRdb copy is restricted to in-frame clones and leaves out a portion. This table has over 110,000 clones, 84% appearing once. Input material: PBMCs or T cells enriched from blood (not recorded which). Receptors were obtained from a man aged 40-49 years with acute COVID-19.

This clone was seen a single time. The chain couples TRBV9 to TRBJ1-6; 10 bases are shared with TRBD1. The CDR3 spans 15 residues. J gave up 8 bases and V 3 bases, and 5 bases lay outside the gene matches. Germline loops: CDR1 SGDLS, CDR2 YYNGEE. The CDR3 spells CASSEGQGIDSPLHF. CDR3 DNA sequence: TGTGCCAGCAGCGAGGGACAGGGGATCGATTCACCCCTCCACTTT.

The chain carries TRBV5-1 and TRBJ1-5; D gene unclear. CDR3 size: 15 residues. Germline-derived CDR1 and CDR2 are SGHRS and YFSETQ. V gave up 4 bases and J gave up 1 base, with 12 bases separating them. CDR3 in DNA: TGCGCCAGCAGCCCTGCGGGTCAGAGCAATCAGCCCCAGCATTTT. This encodes CASSPAGQSNQPQHF.

The chain carries TRBV9 and TRBJ2-2; 8 positions agree with TRBD1. V trimming: 4 bases; J trimming: 4 bases; junction bases outside the gene matches: 9. This CDR3 has 16 residues. Germline CDR1 reads SGDLS; CDR2 reads YYNGEE. In DNA, the CDR3 is TGTGCCAGCAGCTCCCAGACAGGGGTCAGCACCGGGGAGCTGTTTTTT. It specifies CASSSQTGVSTGELFF.

V usage is TRBV7-2 and J usage is TRBJ1-2; the D is unclear. The germline CDR1 and CDR2 sequences are SGHTA and FQGNSA. Trimming left V 10 bases short and J 5 bases short, with 20 bases between. The length of the CDR3 is 14 residues. This CDR3 is CATSLGRTEYGYTF. The CDR3 region has the DNA TGTGCCACCTCACTTGGGAGAACTGAATATGGCTACACCTTC.

This clone was counted a few times. The gene calls are TRBV6-2 or TRBV6-3 and TRBJ2-3; D is perhaps TRBD1 (6 bases). Germline assignment: CDR1 MNHEY and CDR2 SVGEGT. This CDR3 is built from 16 residues. V was shortened by 6 bases and J by 0 bases, with 16 bases between the two germline ends. The CDR3 region is CASSRGQFRSTDTQYF. CDR3 coding DNA: TGTGCCAGCAGCCGCGGACAGTTTAGGAGCACAGATACGCAGTATTTT.

The gene calls are TRBV7-2 and TRBJ2-7; the D gene is possibly TRBD2 (5 bases). Looked up from germline, CDR1 is SGHTA and CDR2 is FQGNSA. The CDR3 totals 16 residues. Trimming cost V 4 bases and J 1 base, with 17 bases left between them. CDR3: CASSSNAGGYSYEQYF. The DNA for the CDR3 is TGTGCCAGCAGCTCCAACGCAGGAGGATATTCCTACGAGCAGTACTTC.

The chain employs TRBV3-1 (or the pseudogene TRBV3-2) and TRBJ2-6; D is perhaps TRBD2 (5 bases). V was shortened by 0 bases and J by 2 bases, with 14 bases between the two germline ends. Germline CDR1 reads LGHDT; CDR2 reads YNNKEL (reference sequence). The CDR3 extends over 18 amino acids. As DNA, the CDR3 is TGTGCCAGCAGCCAAGATCCCCCGGGGATCCCTGGGGCCAACGTCCTGACTTTC. It translates to CASSQDPPGIPGANVLTF.

The rearrangement links TRBV28 to TRBJ2-5; tentatively, D is TRBD1 (5 bases). Between the trimmed V and J ends, which lost 6 bases and 4 bases, there was a span of 15 bases. The CDR3 sequence is 14 residues long. Germline V gene data show CDR1 as MDHEN and CDR2 as SYDVKM. The CDR3 reads CASSRQSLVETQYF. The CDR3 DNA follows: TGTGCCAGCAGCCGACAGTCCCTGGTAGAGACCCAGTACTTC.

The chain links TRBV27 to TRBJ2-3, with D possibly matching TRBD2 (5 bases). Per germline, CDR1 MNHEY and CDR2 SMNVEV (reference sequence). V lost 2 bases to trimming and J lost 3 bases, with 9 bases between them. There are 14 residues in the CDR3. The CDR3 DNA reads TGTGCCAGCAGTTTAATCACGGGAACAGATACGCAGTATTTT. It translates to CASSLITGTDTQYF.

The V gene is TRBV6-6, the J gene TRBJ1-5, with TRBD1 as a possible D gene (5 bases). Trimming took off 5 bases at V and 5 bases at J, with 16 bases between the two ends. Germline V gene lookup returns CDR1 MNHNY and CDR2 SVGAGI (reference sequence). The CDR3 runs 15 residues. The CDR3 region has the DNA TGTGCCAGCAGTCTACGGGGGGTTATAGATCAGCCCCAGCATTTT. Its protein is CASSLRGVIDQPQHF.

This chain's CDR3 is CASRSGTGDNYGYTF. The CDR3 bases are TGCGCCAGCAGATCCGGGACAGGGGATAACTATGGCTACACCTTC. The chain carries TRBV5-1 and TRBJ1-2; 10 positions agree with TRBD1. The germline CDR1 and CDR2 sequences are SGHRS and YFSETQ. Germline trimming cut 5 bases from V and 1 base from J; bases unmatched to any gene: 5. There are 15 residues in the CDR3.

V is TRBV10-3 and J is TRBJ2-1; D call uncertain. CDR1 is ENHRY, CDR2 SYGVKD, per germline. Trimming took 7 bases from V and 0 from J, leaving 7 bases between them. The CDR3 is 13 residues long. CDR3 region: CAITGSSYNEQFF. The DNA for the CDR3 is TGTGCCATCACCGGTAGCTCCTACAATGAGCAGTTCTTC.

This chain joins TRBV19 and TRBJ2-7; 14 bases are shared with TRBD2. Germline loops: CDR1 LNHDA, CDR2 SQIVND (reference sequence). This CDR3 region has 15 residues. Unmatched junction bases numbered 5, after V lost 3 bases and J lost 7 bases. Written as DNA, the CDR3 is TGTGCCAGTAGTATGGGGACTAGCGGGAGAAGGGAGCAGTACTTC. Its protein is CASSMGTSGRREQYF. The full variable domain, its missing parts supplied by reference TRBV19 and TRBJ2-7, is DGGITQSPKYLFRKEGQNVTLSCEQNLNHDAMYWYRQDPGQGLRLIYYSQIVNDFQKGDIAEGYSVSREKKESFPLTVTSAQKNPTAFYLCASSMGTSGRREQYFGPGTRLTVT.

The sample holds one count of this clone. The gene calls are TRBV27 and TRBJ2-1; 12 bases map to TRBD2. Per germline, CDR1 MNHEY and CDR2 SMNVEV (reference sequence). This CDR3 has 17 residues. The junction had 8 bases not matched to a gene; V was cut back by 1 base and J by 7 bases. The CDR3 here is CASSLYRASGRGNEQFF. Written as DNA, the CDR3 is TGTGCCAGCAGTTTATATCGTGCTAGCGGGAGGGGGAATGAGCAGTTCTTC.